Each of the 15 T cell receptor beta chains below was sequenced from the same sample in a study of OX40 agonist ivuxolimab in advanced cancers. The data were produced by immunoSEQ multiplex PCR, yet TCRdb's version contains in-frame clones alone and is incomplete. Seen here are nearly 90,000 clones, around nine tenths observed once, and the top ten hold roughly 1.6%. The sequencing used CD4+ or CD8+ T cells sorted from blood, collected in a trial of the OX40 agonist ivuxolimab. Receptors originate from an adult with an advanced solid tumor such as melanoma, head and neck, liver or kidney cancer.

The genes are TRBV5-6 and TRBJ1-5; TRBD1 agrees at 9 bases. Trimming took 4 bases from V and 1 from J; bases not matched to a gene: 6. Per the germline V gene, CDR1 is SGHDT and CDR2 is YYEEEE. The CDR3 totals 16 residues. This CDR3 is CASSTRTGASNQPQHF. In DNA form, the CDR3 reads TGTGCCAGCAGCACACGGACAGGGGCAAGCAATCAGCCCCAGCATTTT.

Points on this clone: At one of its ends the junction is not consistent with the germline gene, which may arise from a read error. This chain links TRBV7-7 with TRBJ2-1, with TRBD1 matching 7 bases. The germline CDR1 and CDR2 sequences are SSHAT and FNYEAQ (reference sequence). CDR3 length equals 13 residues. Here the CDR3 reads CASSLVGQAQQFF. The CDR3 DNA follows: TGTGCTAGCAGCTTAGTTGGACAGGCCCAGCAGTTCTTC.

This sequence joins TRBV6-5 and TRBJ1-2; D might be TRBD1 (6 bases). The CDR3 spans 16 residues. Germline CDR1 is MNHEY and CDR2 is SVGAGI. Trimming pared 2 bases from V and 5 bases from J, leaving 18 bases between. This CDR3 is CASSYQPVGGIYGYTF. CDR3 nucleotide sequence: TGTGCCAGCAGTTACCAACCCGTGGGGGGCATATATGGCTACACCTTC.

The chain carries TRBV7-3 and TRBJ1-1; possible D gene TRBD1, 5 bases. Germline V lookup: CDR1 SGHTA, CDR2 FQGTGA. Trimming cost V 2 bases and J 5 bases, with 15 bases left between them. The CDR3 has 15 residues. The CDR3 DNA reads as TGTGCCAGCAGCTTATCCGGCCAGGGCGGTACTGAAGCTTTCTTT. Protein: CASSLSGQGGTEAFF.

The chain has TRBV21-1 and TRBJ2-5; the table calls TRBD2, which could not be checked here. TRBV21-1 is a known pseudogene. The CDR3 length is 17 residues. The CDR3 DNA reads TGTGCCAGCAGCATTCCCGCAACTAGCGGGGCCCAAGAGACCCAGTACTTC. It is translated as CASSIPATSGAQETQYF.

The chain carries TRBV4-1 and TRBJ2-1, with 7 nucleotides matching TRBD2. The length of the CDR3 is 19 residues. J was trimmed by 0 bases and V by 0 bases; bases with no gene match: 11. Germline CDR1 and CDR2: MGHRA and YSYEKL. As DNA, the CDR3 is TGCGCCAGCAGCCAAGATCGAGGGCTAGCGGCCAGCTCCTACAATGAGCAGTTCTTC. Translation: CASSQDRGLAASSYNEQFF.

The chain recombines TRBV27 with TRBJ2-1; a possible D gene is TRBD2 (5 bases). V was clipped by 3 bases and J by 7 bases, with 25 bases between them. Germline CDR1 is MNHEY and CDR2 is SMNVEV (reference sequence). CDR3 size: 18 residues. CDR3 amino acids: CASSFFSGDLERRNEQFF. The CDR3 bases are TGTGCCAGCAGTTTCTTCTCCGGGGATCTAGAACGGAGGAATGAGCAGTTCTTC.

Regarding this clone: The junction and the germline gene differ at one end; a read error may be behind it. The chain carries TRBV12-5 and TRBJ2-1; 11 bases map to TRBD2. The CDR3 is 12 residues long. Germline lookup yields CDR1 LGHNT and CDR2 FRNRAP. The CDR3 here is CASAFSGGAPVF. The CDR3 nucleotides read TGTGCTAGTGCCTTTAGCGGGGGGGCCCCAGTCTTC.

The rearrangement joins TRBV10-1 to TRBJ2-1; tentatively, D is TRBD1 (5 bases). The CDR3 sequence is 14 residues long. Looked up from germline, CDR1 is WNHNN and CDR2 is SYGVQD (reference sequence). V gave up 5 bases and J gave up 7 bases, with 15 bases separating them. This CDR3 is CASSRGLSRNEQFF. CDR3 DNA: TGCGCCAGCAGTAGGGGTCTTAGTCGGAATGAGCAGTTCTTC.

This rearrangement joins TRBV5-4 to TRBJ2-5; the match to TRBD2 covers 10 bases. Trimming cost V 2 bases and J 4 bases; bases outside gene matches: 17. CDR1 is SGHNT, CDR2 YYREEE, per germline (reference sequence). The CDR3 contains 19 residues. The CDR3 DNA follows: TGTGCCAGCAGCTTCCGGGGACTAGCGAGCTATCTGGGGCGAGAGACCCAGTACTTC. It encodes CASSFRGLASYLGRETQYF.

The gene calls are TRBV11-2 and TRBJ1-2; no firm D call. Germline V gene data show CDR1 as SGHAT and CDR2 as FQNNGV. V gave up 0 bases and J gave up 5 bases, with 4 bases separating them. The CDR3 totals 12 residues. In DNA form, the CDR3 reads TGTGCCAGCAGCTTAGACAGATATGGCTACACCTTC. Translation: CASSLDRYGYTF.

CDR3 residues: CASSPPRDRVETQYF. For the CDR3, the DNA is TGTGCCAGCTCACCACCTCGGGACAGGGTCGAGACCCAGTACTTC. The rearrangement links TRBV18 to TRBJ2-5, with 9 positions matching TRBD1. The V segment lost 0 bases and the J segment 5 bases; nucleotides outside the gene matches: 4. The CDR3 covers 15 residues. Germline V gene sequence: CDR1 KGHSH, CDR2 LQKENI.

This chain joins TRBV10-2 and TRBJ2-7; tentative D call: TRBD2 (5 bases). V was pared by 5 bases and J by 3 bases, with 11 bases between. Germline V gene lookup returns CDR1 WSHSY and CDR2 SAAADI. The CDR3 consists of 13 residues. CDR3 amino acids: CASSQGLGYEQYF. In DNA form, the CDR3 reads TGCGCCAGCAGTCAAGGACTCGGCTACGAGCAGTACTTC.

The genes are TRBV19 and TRBJ1-4, with D possibly matching TRBD1 (6 bases). V shed 9 bases and J shed 4 bases, with 21 bases lying between them. The CDR3 sequence is 16 residues long. Germline V CDR1 and CDR2: LNHDA, SQIVND (reference sequence). CDR3 nucleotides: TGTGCCAGCGGACAGATATACGGCAGTGGTAATGAAAAACTGTTTTTT. Amino acids: CASGQIYGSGNEKLFF.

The rearrangement links TRBV25-1 to TRBJ2-6, with D perhaps matching TRBD1 (5 bases). Germline lookup yields CDR1 MGHDK and CDR2 SYGVNS. This CDR3 has 13 residues. Trimming removed 6 bases at V and 2 bases at J, with 5 bases between. CDR3 loop: CASRQAGANVLTF. The CDR3 DNA is TGTGCCAGCAGACAGGCTGGGGCCAACGTCCTGACTTTC.